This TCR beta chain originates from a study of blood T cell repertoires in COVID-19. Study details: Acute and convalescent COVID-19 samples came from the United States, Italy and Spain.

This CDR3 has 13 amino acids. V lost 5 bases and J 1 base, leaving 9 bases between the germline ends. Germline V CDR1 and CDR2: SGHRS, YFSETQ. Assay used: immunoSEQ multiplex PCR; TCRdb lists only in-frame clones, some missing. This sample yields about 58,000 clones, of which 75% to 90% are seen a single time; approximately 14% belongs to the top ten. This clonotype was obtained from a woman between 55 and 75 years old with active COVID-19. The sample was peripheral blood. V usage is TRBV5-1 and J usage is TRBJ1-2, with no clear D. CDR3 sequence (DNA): TGCGCCAGCAGTTGGGCAGATAACTATGGCTACACCTTC. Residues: CASSWADNYGYTF.